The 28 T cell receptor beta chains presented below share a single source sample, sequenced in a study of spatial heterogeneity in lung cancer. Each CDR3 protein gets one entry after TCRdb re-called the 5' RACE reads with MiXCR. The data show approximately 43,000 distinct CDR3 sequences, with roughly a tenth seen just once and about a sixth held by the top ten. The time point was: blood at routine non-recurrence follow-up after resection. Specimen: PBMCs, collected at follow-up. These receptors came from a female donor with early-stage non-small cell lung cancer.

CDR3 coding DNA: TGTGCCAGCAGTGAAACAGGACTAGCCAAGTCTGGGAATCGGGAGCAGTACTTC. Translation gives CASSETGLAKSGNREQYF. V and J are TRBV6-1 and TRBJ2-7, with 8 positions matching TRBD2. CDR1 and CDR2 (germline): MNHNS, SASEGT. The CDR3 sequence is 18 residues long. V lost 2 bases, J lost 7 bases, and 19 bases stayed unmatched.

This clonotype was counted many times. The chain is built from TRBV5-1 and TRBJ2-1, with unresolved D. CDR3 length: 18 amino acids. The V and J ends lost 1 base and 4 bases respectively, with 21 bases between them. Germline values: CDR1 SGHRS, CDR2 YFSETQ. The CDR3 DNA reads TGCGCCAGCAGCTTGAAAGCCCGAGCGCGTCTCGTGTACAATGAGCAGTTCTTC. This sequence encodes CASSLKARARLVYNEQFF. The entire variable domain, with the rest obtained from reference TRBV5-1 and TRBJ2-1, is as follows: KAGVTQTPRYLIKTRGQQVTLSCSPISGHRSVSWYQQTPGQGLQFLFEYFSETQRNKGNFPGRFSGRQFSNSRSEMNVSTLELGDSALYLCASSLKARARLVYNEQFFGPGTRLTVL.

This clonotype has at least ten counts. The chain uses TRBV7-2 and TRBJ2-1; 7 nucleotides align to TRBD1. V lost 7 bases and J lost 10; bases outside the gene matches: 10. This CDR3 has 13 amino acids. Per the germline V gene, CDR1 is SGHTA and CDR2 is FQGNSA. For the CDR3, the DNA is TGTGCCAGCAACCTGGGGACAGCTTGGGAGCAGTTCTTC. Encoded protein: CASNLGTAWEQFF.

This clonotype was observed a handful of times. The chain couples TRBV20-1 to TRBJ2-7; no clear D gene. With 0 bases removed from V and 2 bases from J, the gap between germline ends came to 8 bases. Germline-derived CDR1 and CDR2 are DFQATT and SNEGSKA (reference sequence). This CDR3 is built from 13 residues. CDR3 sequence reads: CSARDHTTYEQYF. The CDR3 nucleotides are TGCAGTGCTAGAGACCACACTACCTACGAGCAGTACTTC.

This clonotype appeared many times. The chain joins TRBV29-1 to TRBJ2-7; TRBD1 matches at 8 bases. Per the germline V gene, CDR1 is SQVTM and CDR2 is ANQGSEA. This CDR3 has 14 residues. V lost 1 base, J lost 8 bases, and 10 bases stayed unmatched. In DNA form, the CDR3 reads TGCAGCGTTGAAGTATCGACCCCAGGGGGCAAGCAGTACTTC. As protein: CSVEVSTPGGKQYF.

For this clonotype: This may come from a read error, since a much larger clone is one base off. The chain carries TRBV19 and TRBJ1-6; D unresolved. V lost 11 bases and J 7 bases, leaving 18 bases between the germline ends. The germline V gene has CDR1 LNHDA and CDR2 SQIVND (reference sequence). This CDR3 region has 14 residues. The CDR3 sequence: CAGTPTGWNSPLHF. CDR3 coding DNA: TGTGCCGGTACCCCTACGGGATGGAATTCACCCCTCCACTTT.

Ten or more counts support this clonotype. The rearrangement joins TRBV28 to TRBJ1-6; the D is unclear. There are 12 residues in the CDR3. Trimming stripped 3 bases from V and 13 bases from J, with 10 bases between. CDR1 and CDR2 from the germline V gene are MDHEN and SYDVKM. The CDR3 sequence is CASSFRMSPLHF. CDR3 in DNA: TGTGCCAGCAGTTTTAGGATGTCCCCCCTCCACTTT.

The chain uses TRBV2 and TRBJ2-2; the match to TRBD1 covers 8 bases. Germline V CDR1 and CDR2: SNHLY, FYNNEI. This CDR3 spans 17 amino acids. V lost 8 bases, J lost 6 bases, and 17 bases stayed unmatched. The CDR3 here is CASVFFRGQGTAGELFF. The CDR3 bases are TGTGCCAGCGTATTTTTCCGTGGACAGGGTACGGCCGGGGAGCTGTTTTTT.

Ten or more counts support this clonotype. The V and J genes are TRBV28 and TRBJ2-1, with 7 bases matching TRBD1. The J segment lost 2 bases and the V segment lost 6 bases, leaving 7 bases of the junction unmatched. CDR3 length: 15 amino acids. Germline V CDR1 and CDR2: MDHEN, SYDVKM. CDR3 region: CASRPGGPTYNEQFF. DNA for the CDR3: TGTGCCAGCAGACCAGGGGGTCCAACCTACAATGAGCAGTTCTTC.

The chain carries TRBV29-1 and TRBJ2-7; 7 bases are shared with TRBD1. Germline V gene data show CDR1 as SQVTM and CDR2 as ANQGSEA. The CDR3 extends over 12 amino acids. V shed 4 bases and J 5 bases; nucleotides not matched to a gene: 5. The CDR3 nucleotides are TGCAGCGTTGGGAAAGGGGGCGACGAGCAGTACTTC. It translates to CSVGKGGDEQYF.

The CDR3 here is CASSLAGQRGTDTQYF. Here the CDR3 DNA reads TGTGCCAGCAGTTTGGCGGGACAAAGGGGCACAGATACGCAGTATTTT. This chain links TRBV12-3 or TRBV12-4 with TRBJ2-3; D could derive from TRBD1 or TRBD2 (6 bases each). CDR3 length equals 16 residues. Trimming pared 3 bases from V and 1 base from J, leaving 14 bases between.

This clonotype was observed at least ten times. As DNA, the CDR3 is TGTGCCAGCAGGGACAGGGCCAACGTCCTGACTTTC. Translating it yields CASRDRANVLTF. The chain has TRBV2 and TRBJ2-6, with D possibly TRBD1 on 5 matching bases. CDR3 size: 12 residues. Deletions cut 6 bases from V and 5 bases from J, with 5 bases between. Per germline, CDR1 SNHLY and CDR2 FYNNEI.

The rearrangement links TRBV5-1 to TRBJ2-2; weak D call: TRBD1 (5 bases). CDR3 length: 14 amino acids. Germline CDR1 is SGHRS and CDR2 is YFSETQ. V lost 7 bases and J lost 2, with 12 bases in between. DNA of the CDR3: TGCGCCAGCCAGACAGTCTCTAACACCGGGGAGCTGTTTTTT. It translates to CASQTVSNTGELFF.

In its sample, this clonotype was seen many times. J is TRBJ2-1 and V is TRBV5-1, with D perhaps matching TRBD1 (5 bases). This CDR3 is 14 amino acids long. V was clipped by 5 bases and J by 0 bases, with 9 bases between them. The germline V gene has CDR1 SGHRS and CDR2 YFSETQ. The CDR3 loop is CASRDTSSYNEQFF. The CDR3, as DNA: TGCGCCAGCAGGGACACCAGCTCCTACAATGAGCAGTTCTTC.

CDR3 protein: CASSTRGTQGNEQFF. The CDR3 nucleotides read TGTGCCAGTAGTACACGGGGAACCCAGGGGAATGAGCAGTTCTTC. This chain links TRBV19 with TRBJ2-1; tentatively, D is TRBD1 (6 bases). The V gene's germline CDR1 is LNHDA and CDR2 SQIVND (reference sequence). V was shortened by 4 bases and J by 7 bases, with 17 bases between the two germline ends. The CDR3 has 15 amino acids.

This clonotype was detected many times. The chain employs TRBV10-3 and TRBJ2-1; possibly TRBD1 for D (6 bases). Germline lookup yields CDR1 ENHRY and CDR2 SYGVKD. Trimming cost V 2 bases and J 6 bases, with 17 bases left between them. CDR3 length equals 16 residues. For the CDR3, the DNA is TGTGCCATCAGTGAGCCCCTCCCCCGAGGGGGCAATGAGCAGTTCTTC. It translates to CAISEPLPRGGNEQFF.

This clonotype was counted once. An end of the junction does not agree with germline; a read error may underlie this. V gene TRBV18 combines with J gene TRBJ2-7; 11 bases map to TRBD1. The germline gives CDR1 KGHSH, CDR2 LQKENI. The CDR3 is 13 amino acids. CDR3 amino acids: CASSPTRTGGMHF. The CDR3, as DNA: TGTGCCAGCTCCCCGACTCGGACAGGGGGCATGCACTTC.

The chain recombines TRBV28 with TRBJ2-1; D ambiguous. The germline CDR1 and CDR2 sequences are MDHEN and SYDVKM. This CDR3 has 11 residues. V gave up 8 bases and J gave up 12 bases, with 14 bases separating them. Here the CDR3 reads CASGPKRWQFF. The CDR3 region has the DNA TGTGCCAGCGGGCCCAAACGGTGGCAGTTCTTC.

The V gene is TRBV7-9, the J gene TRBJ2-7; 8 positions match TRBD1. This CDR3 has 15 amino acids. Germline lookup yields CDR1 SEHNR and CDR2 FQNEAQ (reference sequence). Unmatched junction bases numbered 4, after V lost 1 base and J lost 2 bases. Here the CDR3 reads CASSLEQGVPYEQYF. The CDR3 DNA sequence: TGTGCCAGCAGCTTAGAACAGGGGGTTCCCTACGAGCAGTACTTC.

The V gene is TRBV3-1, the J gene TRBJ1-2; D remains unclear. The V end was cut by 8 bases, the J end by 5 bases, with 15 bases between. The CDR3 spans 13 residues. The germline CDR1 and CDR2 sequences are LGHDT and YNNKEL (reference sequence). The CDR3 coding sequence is TGTGCCAGCTCTCCGGCCCGCGGTTATGGCTACACCTTC. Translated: CASSPARGYGYTF.

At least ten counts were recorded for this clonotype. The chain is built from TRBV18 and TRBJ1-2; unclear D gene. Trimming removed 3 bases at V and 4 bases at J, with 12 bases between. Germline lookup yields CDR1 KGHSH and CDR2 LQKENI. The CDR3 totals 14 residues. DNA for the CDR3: TGTGCCAGCTCACCCCTTGAGGCGTCCTATGGCTACACCTTC. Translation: CASSPLEASYGYTF.

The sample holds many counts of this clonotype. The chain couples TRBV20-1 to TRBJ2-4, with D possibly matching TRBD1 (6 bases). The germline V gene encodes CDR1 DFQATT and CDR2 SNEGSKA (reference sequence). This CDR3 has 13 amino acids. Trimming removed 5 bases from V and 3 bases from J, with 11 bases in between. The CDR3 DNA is TGCAGTGCTCTTGGACAGAGCAAAAACATTCAGTACTTC. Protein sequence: CSALGQSKNIQYF.

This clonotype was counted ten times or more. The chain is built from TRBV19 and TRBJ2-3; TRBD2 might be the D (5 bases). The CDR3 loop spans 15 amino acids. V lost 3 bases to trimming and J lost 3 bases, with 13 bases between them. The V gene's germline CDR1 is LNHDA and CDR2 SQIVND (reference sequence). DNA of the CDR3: TGTGCCAGTAGTATCGGAGGCGCTCAGACAGATACGCAGTATTTT. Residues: CASSIGGAQTDTQYF. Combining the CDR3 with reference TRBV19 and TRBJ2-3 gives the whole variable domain DGGITQSPKYLFRKEGQNVTLSCEQNLNHDAMYWYRQDPGQGLRLIYYSQIVNDFQKGDIAEGYSVSREKKESFPLTVTSAQKNPTAFYLCASSIGGAQTDTQYFGPGTRLTVL.

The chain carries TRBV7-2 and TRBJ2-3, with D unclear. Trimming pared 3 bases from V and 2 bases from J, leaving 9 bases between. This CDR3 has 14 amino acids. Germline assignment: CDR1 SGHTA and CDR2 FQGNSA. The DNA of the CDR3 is TGTGCCAGCAGCTTCACGGTTAACACAGATACGCAGTATTTT. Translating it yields CASSFTVNTDTQYF.

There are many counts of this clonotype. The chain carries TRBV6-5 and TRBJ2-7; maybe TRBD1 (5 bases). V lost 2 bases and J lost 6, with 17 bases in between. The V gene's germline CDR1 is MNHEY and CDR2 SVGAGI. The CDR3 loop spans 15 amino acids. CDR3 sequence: CASSYAPHRNTEQYF. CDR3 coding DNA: TGTGCCAGCAGTTACGCTCCCCACAGGAACACCGAGCAGTACTTC.

The CDR3 here is CASSLGGGAADTQYF. Here the CDR3 DNA reads TGTGCCAGCAGCTTAGGCGGGGGGGCCGCAGATACGCAGTATTTT. The genes are TRBV7-2 and TRBJ2-3, with 9 bases fitting TRBD2. The CDR3 length is 15 residues. Looked up from germline, CDR1 is SGHTA and CDR2 is FQGNSA. Trimming removed 1 base from V and 4 bases from J; junction bases left unmatched: 3. Combining the CDR3 with reference TRBV7-2 and TRBJ2-3 gives the whole variable domain GAGVSQSPSNKVTEKGKDVELRCDPISGHTALYWYRQSLGQGLEFLIYFQGNSAPDKSGLPSDRFSAERTGGSVSTLTIQRTQQEDSAVYLCASSLGGGAADTQYFGPGTRLTVL.

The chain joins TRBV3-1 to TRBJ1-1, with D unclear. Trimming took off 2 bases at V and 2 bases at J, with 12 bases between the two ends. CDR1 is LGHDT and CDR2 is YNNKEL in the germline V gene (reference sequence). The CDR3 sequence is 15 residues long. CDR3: CASSQILGSNTEAFF. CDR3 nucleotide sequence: TGTGCCAGCAGCCAAATCCTAGGCAGTAACACTGAAGCTTTCTTT.

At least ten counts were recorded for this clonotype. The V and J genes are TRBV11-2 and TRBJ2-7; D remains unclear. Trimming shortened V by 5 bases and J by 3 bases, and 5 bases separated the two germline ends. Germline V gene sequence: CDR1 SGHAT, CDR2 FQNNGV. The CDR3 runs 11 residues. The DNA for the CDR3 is TGTGCCAGCAGCCGCGACTACGAGCAGTACTTC. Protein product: CASSRDYEQYF. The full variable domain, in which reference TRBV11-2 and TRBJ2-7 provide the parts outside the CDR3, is EAGVAQSPRYKIIEKRQSVAFWCNPISGHATLYWYQQILGQGPKLLIQFQNNGVVDDSQLPKDRFSAERLKGVDSTLKIQPAKLEDSAVYLCASSRDYEQYFGPGTRLTVT.